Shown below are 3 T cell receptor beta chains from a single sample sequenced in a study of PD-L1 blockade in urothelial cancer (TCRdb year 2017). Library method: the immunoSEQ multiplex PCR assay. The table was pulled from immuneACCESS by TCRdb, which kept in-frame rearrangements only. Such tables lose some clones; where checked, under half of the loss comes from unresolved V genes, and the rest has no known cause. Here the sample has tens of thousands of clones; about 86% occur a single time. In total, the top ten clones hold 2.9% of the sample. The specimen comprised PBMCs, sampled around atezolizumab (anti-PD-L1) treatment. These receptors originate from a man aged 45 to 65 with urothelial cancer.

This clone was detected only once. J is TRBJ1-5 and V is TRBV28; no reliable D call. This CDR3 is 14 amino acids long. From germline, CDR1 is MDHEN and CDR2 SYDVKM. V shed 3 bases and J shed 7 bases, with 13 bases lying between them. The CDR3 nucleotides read TGTGCCAGCAGTTTTTTGCGGGATCGGCAGCCCCAGCATTTT. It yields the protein CASSFLRDRQPQHF.

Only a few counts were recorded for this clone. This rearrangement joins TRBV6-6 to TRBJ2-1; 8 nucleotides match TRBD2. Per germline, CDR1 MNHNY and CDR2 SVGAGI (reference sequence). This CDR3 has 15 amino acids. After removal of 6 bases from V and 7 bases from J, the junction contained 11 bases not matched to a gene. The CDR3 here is CASSSSGSMSNEQFF. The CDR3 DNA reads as TGTGCCAGCAGCTCAAGCGGGAGTATGTCAAATGAGCAGTTCTTC.

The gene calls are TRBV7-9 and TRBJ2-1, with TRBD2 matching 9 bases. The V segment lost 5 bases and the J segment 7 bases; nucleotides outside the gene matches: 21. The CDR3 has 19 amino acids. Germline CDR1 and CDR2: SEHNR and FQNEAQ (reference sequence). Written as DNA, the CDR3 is TGTGCCAGCAGCCCTTTAAAGGTGCAACTCCGCGGGAGGGGAAATGAGCAGTTCTTC. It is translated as CASSPLKVQLRGRGNEQFF.